A single sample gave rise to the 20 T cell receptor beta chains below, sequenced in a study of Ad26.COV2.S vaccination and SARS-CoV-2 variants. The protocol was immunoSEQ multiplex PCR, while the TCRdb copy is restricted to in-frame clones and leaves out a portion. In the table there are 430,000 or so clones, around nine tenths of which are singletons. Treatment of the sample: about 20 received Ad26.COV2.S at low or high dose, single or two shots; 5 received placebo; per-sample allocation not given. Specimen acquisition occurred on day 63 following the initial vaccine or placebo injection. This specimen consisted of peripheral blood, obtained in a trial of Ad26.COV2.S vaccine versus placebo. Every receptor here comes from a person aged 18-65 years who received the Ad26.COV2.S COVID-19 vaccine or a placebo.

The chain joins TRBV5-1 to TRBJ2-3; D perhaps matches TRBD1 (6 bases). The germline CDR1 and CDR2 sequences are SGHRS and YFSETQ. CDR3 length equals 17 residues. Trimming stripped 4 bases from V and 0 bases from J, with 18 bases between. CDR3 region: CASSQSLTGHSTDTQYF. CDR3 DNA: TGCGCCAGCAGCCAGAGTCTTACAGGGCACAGCACAGATACGCAGTATTTT.

This clone turned up a few times. This chain uses TRBV7-9 with TRBJ1-2; tentative D call: TRBD1 (5 bases). This CDR3 region has 15 residues. Germline V CDR1 and CDR2: SEHNR, FQNEAQ (reference sequence). V shed 1 base and J shed 2 bases, with 11 bases lying between them. CDR3 nucleotide sequence: TGTGCCAGCAGCTTAGGTGGCAGGGTAAACTATGGCTACACCTTC. Protein sequence: CASSLGGRVNYGYTF.

The chain employs TRBV18 and TRBJ2-3; 14 nucleotides agree with TRBD2. After removal of 4 bases from V and 4 bases from J, the junction contained 4 bases not matched to a gene. Germline V lookup: CDR1 KGHSH, CDR2 LQKENI. The length of the CDR3 is 16 residues. CDR3 sequence: CASSLGLAGAADTQYF. For the CDR3, the DNA is TGTGCCAGCTCACTGGGACTAGCGGGAGCCGCAGATACGCAGTATTTT.

The V and J genes are TRBV21-1 and TRBJ2-7; the tabulated D call, TRBD1, remains unverified against the DNA. TRBV21-1 is termed a pseudogene. This CDR3 has 14 residues. The CDR3 protein is CASSKGSTGDEQYF. The CDR3 DNA reads as TGTGCCAGCAGCAAAGGCTCGACAGGGGACGAGCAGTACTTC.

The chain is built from TRBV5-1 and TRBJ2-7; TRBD2 matches at 8 bases. J lost 6 bases, V lost 4 bases, and 9 bases had no gene match. Germline CDR1 reads SGHRS; CDR2 reads YFSETQ. This CDR3 region has 14 residues. CDR3 residues: CASSIEREWGEQYF. In DNA form, the CDR3 reads TGCGCCAGCAGCATAGAGCGGGAGTGGGGCGAGCAGTACTTC.

The chain employs TRBV5-1 and TRBJ2-1; 13 bases are a match to TRBD2. V lost 0 bases and J lost 8; bases outside the gene matches: 5. Germline assignment: CDR1 SGHRS and CDR2 YFSETQ. The CDR3 covers 16 residues. CDR3 loop: CASSLGTSGSNYEQFF. CDR3 DNA sequence: TGCGCCAGCAGCTTGGGGACTAGCGGGAGTAACTATGAGCAGTTCTTC.

V and J are TRBV11-2 and TRBJ2-6, with TRBD2 as a possible D gene (5 bases). The CDR3 is 17 amino acids. From germline, CDR1 is SGHAT and CDR2 FQNNGV. Trimming removed 4 bases at V and 0 bases at J, with 13 bases between. DNA for the CDR3: TGTGCCAGCAGCTCGAAACTAGGTTTCTCTGGGGCCAACGTCCTGACTTTC. The encoded protein is CASSSKLGFSGANVLTF.

The CDR3 DNA is TGCGCCAGCAGCCGGTCCCTGTCCAGGAATGAGCAGTTCTTC. This sequence encodes CASSRSLSRNEQFF. The chain couples TRBV5-1 to TRBJ2-1; D remains unclear. Trimming left V 4 bases short and J 7 bases short, with 15 bases between. Germline V gene data show CDR1 as SGHRS and CDR2 as YFSETQ. The length of the CDR3 is 14 residues.

The V and J genes are TRBV11-2 and TRBJ1-1; 9 bases agree with TRBD1. Germline CDR1 reads SGHAT; CDR2 reads FQNNGV. The CDR3 totals 13 residues. Trimming cost V 2 bases and J 9 bases; bases outside gene matches: 4. The chain's CDR3 is CASSLMGQGKAFF. The CDR3 bases are TGTGCCAGCAGCTTAATGGGACAGGGAAAAGCTTTCTTT.

The J gene is TRBJ1-1, the V gene TRBV18; the match to TRBD1 covers 7 bases. Germline CDR1 is KGHSH and CDR2 is LQKENI. CDR3 length equals 14 residues. J lost 1 base, V lost 6 bases, and 5 bases had no gene match. In nucleotides, the CDR3 is TGTGCCAGCTCGGCGGGACAGACGAACACTGAAGCTTTCTTT. Protein product: CASSAGQTNTEAFF.

The genes are TRBV7-2 and TRBJ2-1; D is unclear. The germline V and J ends were trimmed by 5 bases and 0 bases, with 14 bases remaining between them. The CDR3 extends over 16 amino acids. Germline CDR1 reads SGHTA; CDR2 reads FQGNSA. The CDR3 DNA follows: TGTGCCAGCAGCCCTATGGTCCAGAGCTCCTACAATGAGCAGTTCTTC. It translates to CASSPMVQSSYNEQFF. The entire variable domain, with the rest obtained from reference TRBV7-2 and TRBJ2-1, is as follows: GAGVSQSPSNKVTEKGKDVELRCDPISGHTALYWYRQSLGQGLEFLIYFQGNSAPDKSGLPSDRFSAERTGGSVSTLTIQRTQQEDSAVYLCASSPMVQSSYNEQFFGPGTRLTVL.

The rearrangement joins TRBV9 to TRBJ2-3; 9 nucleotides align to TRBD1. Germline CDR1 SGDLS, CDR2 YYNGEE. The V and J ends lost 2 bases and 4 bases, in that order; junction bases with no gene match: 11. CDR3 length equals 17 residues. CDR3 in DNA: TGTGCCAGCAGCGTCTCCGGGACAGGGCTTTATCCAGATACGCAGTATTTT. It yields the protein CASSVSGTGLYPDTQYF.

CDR3 nucleotides: TGTGCCAGCAGCTTCCTAATTAGCGGAAGCACAGATACGCAGTATTTT. It is translated as CASSFLISGSTDTQYF. This sequence joins TRBV7-9 and TRBJ2-3, with D tentatively TRBD2 (6 bases). Germline lookup yields CDR1 SEHNR and CDR2 FQNEAQ (reference sequence). Trimming removed 3 bases at V and 0 bases at J, with 13 bases between. CDR3 length: 16 residues.

The J gene is TRBJ2-7, the V gene TRBV18; D unresolved. This CDR3 has 14 amino acids. Germline V gives CDR1 KGHSH, CDR2 LQKENI. V lost 2 bases and J lost 2, with 10 bases in between. DNA for the CDR3: TGTGCCAGCTCACCAGGGTCTGGGGCCTACGAGCAGTACTTC. Its translation is CASSPGSGAYEQYF.

This clone was observed once. V is TRBV7-2 and J is TRBJ2-1; D is uncertain. The CDR3 extends over 14 amino acids. Trimming left V 2 bases short and J 7 bases short, with 12 bases between. CDR1 SGHTA and CDR2 FQGNSA come from the germline V gene. The CDR3 is CASSLRLGLNEQFF. The CDR3 nucleotides read TGTGCCAGCAGCTTACGGTTGGGTCTGAATGAGCAGTTCTTC.

This sequence joins TRBV11-2 and TRBJ2-5, with no clear D. In germline, CDR1 is SGHAT, CDR2 FQNNGV. V lost 1 base, J lost 0 bases, and 6 bases lay in between. The CDR3 contains 14 residues. DNA for the CDR3: TGTGCCAGCAGCTTAGCCGGATACCAAGAGACCCAGTACTTC. Protein: CASSLAGYQETQYF.

V usage is TRBV25-1 and J usage is TRBJ1-6; D uncertain. The CDR3 is 15 residues long. V was pared by 3 bases and J by 7 bases, with 13 bases between. Germline V gene lookup returns CDR1 MGHDK and CDR2 SYGVNS. The CDR3 loop reads CASSDQASGNSPLHF. The CDR3 DNA reads TGTGCCAGCAGTGACCAGGCCAGTGGGAATTCACCCCTCCACTTT.

The chain recombines TRBV29-1 with TRBJ1-2; 9 nucleotides agree with TRBD1. With 4 bases clipped from V and 5 bases from J, the junction kept 8 bases outside the gene matches. Germline-derived CDR1 and CDR2 are SQVTM and ANQGSEA. The CDR3 is made up of 14 amino acids. CDR3 amino acids: CSVGGTGLIYGYTF. The CDR3, as DNA: TGCAGCGTTGGGGGGACAGGGTTAATTTATGGCTACACCTTC.

This chain connects TRBV6-2 or TRBV6-3 to TRBJ2-7; TRBD1 matches 7 bases. V shed 2 bases, J shed 7 bases, and the junction held 8 bases outside the gene matches. CDR1 and CDR2 from the germline V gene are MNHEY and SVGEGT. This CDR3 has 14 amino acids. In DNA form, the CDR3 reads TGTGCCAGCAGTTACGTGGAAGGGGGCTGGGAGCAGTACTTC. Translated, it gives CASSYVEGGWEQYF.

This clone was found a few times. V usage is TRBV28 and J usage is TRBJ1-2; D gene ambiguous. There are 13 residues in the CDR3. V was clipped by 3 bases and J by 0 bases, with 5 bases between them. CDR1 is MDHEN, CDR2 SYDVKM, per germline. The CDR3 DNA reads TGTGCCAGCAGTTTGCTGTCTAACTATGGCTACACCTTC. Its protein is CASSLLSNYGYTF.